The rows below give T cell receptor beta chains drawn from one sample of a study of T cell responses to AZD1222 COVID-19 vaccine. The method was immunoSEQ multiplex PCR; TCRdb's version includes in-frame clones alone and lacks a portion of them. The table shows 150,000 to 200,000 clones, with about 92% occurring only once. Source: peripheral blood, taken on day 0 of AZD1222 vaccination. The receptors come from an adult in good health. Both conserved end residues are part of each CDR3. The D gene is left open where the match is weak. Size tells how often a clone was seen (once, few, many) or the class of an expanded clone, and some rows leave it out.

>TRBJ1-5|.|TRBV28|.
TGTGCCAGCAGTTTTGCAGGGGCTACGATTAGGCCCCAGCATTTT
CASSFAGATIRPQHF
>TRBJ2-2|.|TRBV19|.
TGTGCCAGTCGACGACCTGGGGGGGGCCCCCCCTCGAACACCGGGGAGCTGTTTTTT
CASRRPGGGPPSNTGELFF
>TRBJ1-2|.|TRBV30|.
TGTGCCTGGAGTCGGGGGGGAGTCTATGGCTACACCTTC
CAWSRGGVYGYTF
>TRBJ1-2|.|TRBV7-8|.
TGTGCCAGCAGCTTAACCCTAGCTAACTATGGCTACACCTTC
CASSLTLANYGYTF
>TRBJ1-6|TRBD1|TRBV6-5|.
TGTGCCAGCAGTCTCTCGACAGGGTTAAATTCACCCCTCCACTTT
CASSLSTGLNSPLHF
>TRBJ2-1|TRBD2|TRBV6-5|.
TGTGCCAGCAGGCCGGGGACTAGCGGGGGGAAGCAGTTCTTC
CASRPGTSGGKQFF
>TRBJ1-2|.|TRBV6-5|few
TGTGCCAGCAGACCCGGATTTTTCGACTATGGCTACACCTTC
CASRPGFFDYGYTF
>TRBJ1-1|.|TRBV11-2|.
TGTGCCAGCAGCTTGGGGGCAGCGAACACTGAAGCTTTCTTT
CASSLGAANTEAFF
>TRBJ2-7|TRBD2|TRBV5-1|.
TGCGCCAGCAGGACTAGCGGGGGGCAGGAGCAGTACTTC
CASRTSGGQEQYF
>TRBJ1-5|.|TRBV6-5|.
TGTGCCAGCAGTTACTCGAGGCGAGATCAGCCCCAGCATTTT
CASSYSRRDQPQHF
>TRBJ2-7|TRBD2|TRBV28|.
TGTGCCAGCAGTCCACTACTAGCGGGGGGCCGCTACGAGCAGTACTTC
CASSPLLAGGRYEQYF
>TRBJ2-3|.|TRBV10-2|.
TGCGCCAGCCTTAACGGACGCTATACGCAGTATTTT
CASLNGRYTQYF
>TRBJ2-2|TRBD1|TRBV11-3|.
TGTGCCAGCAGTCGAGGACAGGCCACCGGGGAGCTGTTTTTT
CASSRGQATGELFF
>TRBJ2-5|.|TRBV29-1|.
TGCAGCGTTGCTCAGGGCGCCCAAGAGACCCAGTACTTC
CSVAQGAQETQYF
>TRBJ2-2|.|TRBV7-2|.
TGTGCCAGCAGAAGAGACACGAACACCGCGGAGCTGTTTTTT
CASRRDTNTAELFF
>TRBJ1-1|.|TRBV30|.
TGTGCCTGGAATAGAATAGAGAGGAACACTGAAGCTTTCTTT
CAWNRIERNTEAFF
>TRBJ1-6|.|TRBV2|.
TGTGCCAGCAGTGAAGGTCCCTGGGGTTCACCCCTCCACTTT
CASSEGPWGSPLHF
>TRBJ1-2|TRBD1|TRBV11-2|.
TGTGCCAGCAGCTTAGAAAGGACAGGGGGCCATGGCTACACCTTC
CASSLERTGGHGYTF
>TRBJ2-7|.|TRBV7-9|.
TGTGCCAGCAGCTCTGGGGTCGAGCAGTACTTC
CASSSGVEQYF
>TRBJ2-5|TRBD2|TRBV6-5|.
TGTGCCAGCAGTCGAGCGGGGGGGCCGGAGACCCAGTACTTC
CASSRAGGPETQYF
>TRBJ2-1|.|TRBV19|.
TGTGCCAGTTGGGACTTTGGAGGAGGAATGCAGTTCTTC
CASWDFGGGMQFF
>TRBJ1-1|TRBD1|TRBV25-1|.
TGTGCCAGCAGTGAATTAGGGGGGACAGAGAACACTGAAGCTTTCTTT
CASSELGGTENTEAFF
>TRBJ1-5|TRBD1|TRBV6-2/TRBV6-3|.
TGTGCCAGCAGTTACCAGGACAGGGTAGGACAGCCCCAGCATTTT
CASSYQDRVGQPQHF
>TRBJ2-5|TRBD1|TRBV25-1|.
TGTGCCAGCAGTGAATGGACAGGGGACCAAGAGACCCAGTACTTC
CASSEWTGDQETQYF
>TRBJ1-3|TRBD1|TRBV7-9|.
TGTGCCAGCAGCTTAGGGGACAGGGCGATTGGAAACACCATATATTTT
CASSLGDRAIGNTIYF
>TRBJ2-1|.|TRBV2|.
TGTGCCAGCAGTGGAGGATCGGGGGCCCTTAGCTCCTACAATGAGCAGTTCTTC
CASSGGSGALSSYNEQFF
>TRBJ1-4|.|TRBV6-5|.
TGTGCCAGCAGTTACTCTTACAGGGAAAAACTGTTTTTT
CASSYSYREKLFF
>TRBJ2-7|TRBD2|TRBV7-9|.
TGTGCCAGCAGCTTAACTAGCGGGGGGCCGTCCTACGAGCAGTACTTC
CASSLTSGGPSYEQYF
>TRBJ2-1|TRBD1|TRBV28|.
TGTGCCAGCAGGACAGGGGGCGGCTCCTACAATGAGCAGTTCTTC
CASRTGGGSYNEQFF
>TRBJ1-2|.|TRBV6-2/TRBV6-3|few
TGTGCCAGCAGTAGAATAACACAGGTCGCAGGCGGCTACACCTTC
CASSRITQVAGGYTF
>TRBJ1-2|.|TRBV5-8|.
TGTGCCAGCAGCTTGGCAGGTCACACTAACTATGGCTACACCTTC
CASSLAGHTNYGYTF
>TRBJ2-3|.|TRBV7-9|.
TGTGCCAGCAGCTTAGATGCAGGACCCACAGATACGCAGTATTTT
CASSLDAGPTDTQYF
>TRBJ1-1|TRBD1|TRBV19|.
TGTGCCAGTAGTGTGGACAGGGACACTGAAGCTTTCTTT
CASSVDRDTEAFF
>TRBJ2-3|.|TRBV20-1|.
TGCAGTGCTAGAGAGGGTCGTGGGCAGTATTTT
CSAREGRGQYF
>TRBJ2-1|.|TRBV5-1|.
TGCGCCAGCAGCTTTTCAGGGAATCGGATGGGGAATGAGCAGTTCTTC
CASSFSGNRMGNEQFF
>TRBJ2-3|.|TRBV10-3|.
TGTGCCACGGGCCCTGGGCGAGATACAGATACGCAGTATTTT
CATGPGRDTDTQYF
>TRBJ1-2|.|TRBV2|.
TGTGCCAGCAGTCCCGACCCTTTCGACGGCTACACCTTC
CASSPDPFDGYTF
>TRBJ1-2|.|TRBV6-5|.
TGTGCCAGCAGTTCAGGGGTCTATGGCTACACCTTC
CASSSGVYGYTF
>TRBJ1-6|.|TRBV4-1|.
TGCGCCAGCAGCCAAATACTTAGGGACCCACTCCACTTT
CASSQILRDPLHF
>TRBJ1-1|.|TRBV5-3|.
TGTGCCACGGAAATAAGGGGGGTGGCTTTCTTT
CATEIRGVAFF
>TRBJ2-2|TRBD1|TRBV2|.
TGTGCCAGCAGCCAGGACAGGGATGGCACCGGGGAGCTGTTTTTT
CASSQDRDGTGELFF
>TRBJ2-2|TRBD1|TRBV24-1|.
TGTGCCACCTCAAACCGGGACAGTGCGACCGGGGAGCTGTTTTTT
CATSNRDSATGELFF
>TRBJ2-1|TRBD2|TRBV7-2|.
TGTGCCAGCAGCGGGGGAGGGGCAGGGCCGTTCTTC
CASSGGGAGPFF
>TRBJ1-6|.|TRBV7-2|.
TGTGCCAGCAGCCGTCTCTATAATTCACCCCTCCACTTT
CASSRLYNSPLHF
>TRBJ2-7|.|TRBV28|.
TGTGCCAGCAGTTTACCACCGGGACGGCCCTACGAGCAGTACTTC
CASSLPPGRPYEQYF